This TCR beta chain emerged from a study of coeliac disease. Study-level results: Active celiac intraepithelial and lamina propria samples had lower TRB and TRG clonality than control samples.

Remarks on this clone: Its antigen is not identified.

This CDR3 region has 15 residues. Germline V gives CDR1 SNHLY, CDR2 FYNNEI. Unmatched junction bases numbered 6, after V lost 4 bases and J lost 3 bases. The table came from immunoSEQ multiplex PCR; TCRdb's copy has only in-frame clones and leaves some out. The table includes about 6,600 clones, 60% to 80% detected once. The chain couples TRBV2 to TRBJ2-1; 7 positions match TRBD1. The clonotype comes from a woman between 18 and 29 years old with active celiac disease. Sequencing was performed on lamina propria lymphocytes from the gut. CDR3 residues: CASSVLRGNYNEQFF. The CDR3 coding sequence is TGTGCCAGCAGTGTTCTCAGGGGGAACTACAATGAGCAGTTCTTC.